The 31 T cell receptor beta chains reported below all come from one sample, sequenced in a study of cytomegalovirus exposure and HLA in healthy donors. TCRdb's copy holds only in-frame clones and misses some; the assay was immunoSEQ multiplex PCR. Here the sample spans over 200,000 clones, roughly 84% being singletons. The specimen was PBMCs. These receptors were taken from a woman aged 25 to 39 in good health and CMV-seropositive.

The rearrangement links TRBV2 to TRBJ2-7; TRBD2 aligns across 7 bases. Germline trimming cut 7 bases from V and 2 bases from J; bases unmatched to any gene: 5. This CDR3 has 13 residues. Germline V gene data show CDR1 as SNHLY and CDR2 as FYNNEI. The CDR3 here is CASILAGAYEQYF. For the CDR3, the DNA is TGTGCCAGCATTCTCGCGGGGGCCTACGAGCAGTACTTC.

The rearrangement links TRBV29-1 to TRBJ1-3; D remains ambiguous. The V gene lost 6 bases and the J gene lost 1 base, with 10 bases spanning the gap. CDR1 SQVTM and CDR2 ANQGSEA come from the germline V gene. CDR3 length: 13 amino acids. This CDR3 is CSVGGESGNTIYF. As DNA, the CDR3 is TGCAGCGTCGGAGGAGAATCTGGAAACACCATATATTTT.

This chain uses TRBV18 with TRBJ2-2; TRBD1 might be the D (5 bases). Germline loops: CDR1 KGHSH, CDR2 LQKENI. There are 13 residues in the CDR3. Trimming stripped 7 bases from V and 1 base from J, with 7 bases between. The CDR3 is CASLTENTGELFF. The CDR3 DNA reads TGTGCCAGCTTGACAGAGAACACCGGGGAGCTGTTTTTT.

The CDR3 sequence: CANSRLGMNTEAFF. Written as DNA, the CDR3 is TGTGCCAACAGCCGACTCGGGATGAACACTGAAGCTTTCTTT. The chain joins TRBV6-5 to TRBJ1-1, with no clear D. The ends were cut back, 10 bases at V and 0 bases at J, with 15 bases in the middle. Germline CDR1 MNHEY, CDR2 SVGAGI. The CDR3 is 14 amino acids.

The CDR3: CASGFPGSEQYF. CDR3 nucleotide sequence: TGTGCTAGTGGTTTCCCCGGCAGTGAGCAGTACTTC. J is TRBJ2-7 and V is TRBV12-5; D unresolved. In germline, CDR1 is LGHNT, CDR2 FRNRAP. CDR3 length: 12 residues. Trimming removed 3 bases from V and 7 bases from J, with 10 bases in between.

The chain joins TRBV29-1 to TRBJ1-2; D possibly corresponds to TRBD1 (6 bases). Trimming stripped 1 base from V and 4 bases from J, with 13 bases between. CDR1 and CDR2 from the germline V gene are SQVTM and ANQGSEA. The CDR3 contains 14 residues. The CDR3, as DNA: TGCAGCGTTGAAGCGGGGGGCTTCGGCTATGGCTACACCTTC. It specifies CSVEAGGFGYGYTF.

This chain connects TRBV28 to TRBJ2-7; D ambiguous. The CDR3 loop spans 12 amino acids. Germline values: CDR1 MDHEN, CDR2 SYDVKM. V lost 8 bases to trimming and J lost 3 bases, with 11 bases between them. For the CDR3, the DNA is TGTGCCAGCGCCCCGTCGAGCTACGAGCAGTACTTC. The encoded protein is CASAPSSYEQYF. Full variable domain (outside the CDR3, taken from reference TRBV28 and TRBJ2-7): DVKVTQSSRYLVKRTGEKVFLECVQDMDHENMFWYRQDPGLGLRLIYFSYDVKMKEKGDIPEGYSVSREKKERFSLILESASTNQTSMYLCASAPSSYEQYFGPGTRLTVT.

The chain's CDR3 is CASSGGLAGTGELFF. The CDR3 nucleotides read TGTGCCAGCAGCGGGGGACTAGCGGGGACCGGGGAGCTGTTTTTT. V usage is TRBV7-3 and J usage is TRBJ2-2, with TRBD2 identical over 13 bases. The CDR3 runs 15 residues. V gave up 5 bases and J gave up 5 bases; unmatched junction bases: 2. CDR1 and CDR2 from the germline V gene are SGHTA and FQGTGA.

The rearrangement joins TRBV9 to TRBJ1-3; tentative D call: TRBD1 (6 bases). The CDR3 is made up of 17 amino acids. Trimming removed 3 bases at V and 5 bases at J, with 21 bases between. The germline CDR1 and CDR2 sequences are SGDLS and YYNGEE. The CDR3: CASSGERGTFIRNTIYF. The CDR3 DNA is TGTGCCAGCAGCGGGGAAAGGGGGACCTTTATTCGAAACACCATATATTTT.

This clone was seen just once. The rearrangement links TRBV4-3 to TRBJ1-2; D may be TRBD1 (5 bases). Trimming removed 1 base at V and 6 bases at J, with 21 bases between. Germline V gene sequence: CDR1 LGHNA, CDR2 YSLEER. This CDR3 comprises 17 residues. CDR3 loop: CASSQVPQPDSRNGYTF. The CDR3 coding sequence is TGCGCCAGCAGCCAAGTACCCCAACCCGACAGTCGCAATGGCTACACCTTC.

V and J are TRBV11-2 and TRBJ2-7; D not certain. The ends were cut back, 5 bases at V and 0 bases at J, with 14 bases in the middle. Germline V lookup: CDR1 SGHAT, CDR2 FQNNGV. The CDR3 sequence is 15 residues long. The CDR3 sequence: CASSPTRADSYEQYF. CDR3 sequence (DNA): TGTGCCAGCAGCCCGACGCGCGCCGACTCCTACGAGCAGTACTTC. Looking up the rest from reference TRBV11-2 and TRBJ2-7 gives the full variable domain: EAGVAQSPRYKIIEKRQSVAFWCNPISGHATLYWYQQILGQGPKLLIQFQNNGVVDDSQLPKDRFSAERLKGVDSTLKIQPAKLEDSAVYLCASSPTRADSYEQYFGPGTRLTVT.

In its sample, this clone was seen a few times. V is TRBV6-1 and J is TRBJ2-1, with D perhaps matching TRBD2 (6 bases). In germline, CDR1 is MNHNS, CDR2 SASEGT. The germline V and J ends were trimmed by 3 bases and 0 bases, with 9 bases remaining between them. CDR3 length equals 15 residues. The CDR3 loop is CASSEGLSSYNEQFF. CDR3 in DNA: TGTGCCAGCAGTGAGGGACTTAGCTCCTACAATGAGCAGTTCTTC.

The V call is TRBV4-1, the J call TRBJ1-4; D gene ambiguous. The CDR3 is 14 amino acids. The germline V and J ends were trimmed by 1 base and 4 bases, with 7 bases remaining between them. Germline-derived CDR1 and CDR2 are MGHRA and YSYEKL. CDR3 sequence: CASSQGRNNEKLFF. The CDR3 DNA reads as TGCGCCAGCAGCCAAGGACGGAATAATGAAAAACTGTTTTTT.

The CDR3 sequence: CASSRGLAEKKETQYF. The CDR3 DNA follows: TGTGCCAGCAGCCGAGGACTAGCGGAGAAAAAAGAGACCCAGTACTTC. The V gene is TRBV4-2, the J gene TRBJ2-5; TRBD2 aligns across 10 bases. The junction had 8 bases not matched to a gene; V was cut back by 4 bases and J by 3 bases. CDR1 is LGHNA and CDR2 is YNFKEQ in the germline V gene. The CDR3 runs 16 residues.

The chain combines TRBV9 with TRBJ2-1; D not resolved. V lost 0 bases, J lost 3 bases, and 10 bases lay in between. Germline CDR1 is SGDLS and CDR2 is YYNGEE. The CDR3 loop spans 15 amino acids. CDR3 coding DNA: TGTGCCAGCAGCGTAGTGACGGCTCTCTACAATGAGCAGTTCTTC. Translated: CASSVVTALYNEQFF.

This clone was recorded once. The gene calls are TRBV7-9 and TRBJ1-2; no definite D call. From germline, CDR1 is SEHNR and CDR2 FQNEAQ (reference sequence). The CDR3 consists of 11 residues. V lost 6 bases and J 6 bases, leaving 8 bases between the germline ends. The CDR3 is CASSDSDGYTF. The CDR3 coding sequence is TGTGCCAGCAGTGATTCTGATGGCTACACCTTC.

This rearrangement joins TRBV5-4 to TRBJ2-1; 7 positions match TRBD2. CDR3 length equals 13 residues. The V gene's germline CDR1 is SGHNT and CDR2 YYREEE (reference sequence). With V trimmed by 3 bases and J by 6 bases, 3 bases remained unmatched. CDR3 amino acids: CASSSGGLNEQFF. CDR3 coding DNA: TGTGCCAGCAGCTCGGGAGGACTCAATGAGCAGTTCTTC.

This chain uses TRBV5-1 with TRBJ2-7, with 10 bases identical to TRBD1. The V gene's germline CDR1 is SGHRS and CDR2 YFSETQ. Trimming cost V 3 bases and J 3 bases; bases outside gene matches: 6. There are 15 residues in the CDR3. CDR3 protein: CASSYSGTGDYEQYF. The CDR3 nucleotides are TGCGCCAGCAGCTACTCCGGGACAGGGGACTACGAGCAGTACTTC.

The V gene is TRBV7-9, the J gene TRBJ1-1, with D uncertain. Germline V gene sequence: CDR1 SEHNR, CDR2 FQNEAQ (reference sequence). The CDR3 has 12 amino acids. Trimming pared 5 bases from V and 6 bases from J, leaving 10 bases between. CDR3 bases: TGTGCCAGCAGCCGACGTGGGGCTGAAGCTTTCTTT. It translates to CASSRRGAEAFF.

The chain carries TRBV27 and TRBJ2-7; 8 positions agree with TRBD1. The V gene's germline CDR1 is MNHEY and CDR2 SMNVEV (reference sequence). Losses at the gene ends were 6 bases for V and 4 bases for J; bases not matched to a gene: 8. The CDR3 covers 14 residues. CDR3 residues: CASRSTGVRYEQYF. The CDR3 DNA is TGTGCCAGCAGATCGACAGGGGTTAGATACGAGCAGTACTTC.

This clone is a singleton in its sample. The V call is TRBV5-1, the J call TRBJ2-7; D unclear. In germline, CDR1 is SGHRS, CDR2 YFSETQ. Trimming took off 2 bases at V and 2 bases at J, with 11 bases between the two ends. CDR3 length equals 14 residues. The CDR3 nucleotides are TGCGCCAGCAGCTTCGGACCAGGAACCTACGAGCAGTACTTC. Translation: CASSFGPGTYEQYF.

This sequence joins TRBV13 and TRBJ2-7, with 11 bases matching TRBD2. CDR1 is PRHDT, CDR2 FYEKMQ, per germline (reference sequence). The junction had 9 bases not matched to a gene; V was cut back by 5 bases and J by 6 bases. This CDR3 comprises 15 residues. The CDR3 sequence: CASSVRLAGLLEQYF. The CDR3 nucleotides are TGTGCCAGCAGCGTAAGACTAGCGGGATTGCTCGAGCAGTACTTC.

The chain recombines TRBV6-5 with TRBJ1-5, with no clear D. Between the trimmed V and J ends, which lost 4 bases and 5 bases, there was a span of 12 bases. The CDR3 covers 14 residues. Germline CDR1 and CDR2: MNHEY and SVGAGI. This chain's CDR3 is CASSLYYKDQPQHF. The DNA of the CDR3 is TGTGCCAGCAGTTTGTACTATAAGGATCAGCCCCAGCATTTT.

The chain links TRBV7-9 to TRBJ1-2; D not resolved. Germline V gene sequence: CDR1 SEHNR, CDR2 FQNEAQ (reference sequence). This CDR3 has 13 amino acids. The V and J ends lost 0 bases and 4 bases respectively, with 6 bases between them. The CDR3 DNA reads as TGTGCCAGCAGCTTAGCGGAAGGCTATGGCTACACCTTC. It is translated as CASSLAEGYGYTF.

On this clone: The sample contains more than one DNA sequence encoding this CDR3. As DNA, the CDR3 is TGTGCCATCAGTGAGTCGCAGGGAGCAGAGACCCAGTACTTC. Translating it yields CAISESQGAETQYF. V usage is TRBV10-3 and J usage is TRBJ2-5; D tentatively reads TRBD1 or TRBD2 (5 bases each). Trimming left V 0 bases short and J 4 bases short, with 9 bases between. The CDR3 consists of 14 residues. From germline, CDR1 is ENHRY and CDR2 SYGVKD.

V gene TRBV19 combines with J gene TRBJ1-5; 10 bases are shared with TRBD1. This CDR3 region has 14 residues. CDR1 LNHDA and CDR2 SQIVND come from the germline V gene (reference sequence). V was pared by 6 bases and J by 5 bases, with 4 bases of the junction left unmatched. In nucleotides, the CDR3 is TGTGCCAGTAGACCCGGGACAGGGGATCAGCCCCAGCATTTT. Protein: CASRPGTGDQPQHF.

The V gene is TRBV30, the J gene TRBJ2-1, with 8 bases fitting TRBD2. CDR1 and CDR2 (germline): GTSNPN, SVGIG (reference sequence). The CDR3 is 13 residues long. J gave up 6 bases and V 4 bases, and 5 bases lay outside the gene matches. CDR3 region: CAWTDGRANEQFF. The CDR3 bases are TGTGCCTGGACGGACGGGAGGGCCAATGAGCAGTTCTTC.

The chain combines TRBV30 with TRBJ2-5; 7 bases map to TRBD1. J lost 2 bases, V lost 4 bases, and 4 bases had no gene match. Per germline, CDR1 GTSNPN and CDR2 SVGIG (reference sequence). The CDR3 extends over 13 amino acids. The CDR3 spells CAWNRGWQETQYF. The CDR3 DNA reads as TGTGCCTGGAACAGGGGATGGCAAGAGACCCAGTACTTC.

This clone was counted a single time. V usage is TRBV4-1 and J usage is TRBJ1-2, with 7 bases matching TRBD1. J lost 5 bases, V lost 1 base, and 4 bases had no gene match. The germline V gene encodes CDR1 MGHRA and CDR2 YSYEKL. The CDR3 length is 14 residues. As DNA, the CDR3 is TGCGCCAGCAGCCAAGCCGGGACAGATTATGGCTACACCTTC. Residues: CASSQAGTDYGYTF.

The chain carries TRBV7-9 and TRBJ1-2; TRBD1 matches 8 bases. The trim removed 6 bases at V and 7 bases at J, leaving 7 bases unmatched. The length of the CDR3 is 13 residues. Germline assignment: CDR1 SEHNR and CDR2 FQNEAQ (reference sequence). This CDR3 is CASRQNRGSGYTF. In nucleotides, the CDR3 is TGTGCCAGCAGGCAAAACAGGGGGAGTGGCTACACCTTC.

The V call is TRBV6-1, the J call TRBJ2-3; D assignment may be TRBD1 or TRBD2 (5 bases each). CDR1 and CDR2 (germline): MNHNS, SASEGT. The CDR3 runs to 15 residues. Trimming pared 8 bases from V and 5 bases from J, leaving 20 bases between. CDR3 DNA: TGTGCCAGCCGGACTTGGACAAATCCAGGAGATACGCAGTATTTT. Its protein product is CASRTWTNPGDTQYF.